These 17 T cell receptor beta chains were sequenced from one sample in a study of shared clonotypes between healthy human individuals. As defined, naive CD8 cells were CD45RO-negative and positively selected for CCR7, with terminally differentiated effector memory CD45RA+ cells excluded. Libraries were prepared by immunoSEQ multiplex PCR; TCRdb keeps only in-frame clonotypes and omits some of them. The sample includes millions of clones, roughly 94% of them seen just once. The sequencing sample was made of naive CD8+ T cells sorted from blood. All receptors derive from a man younger than 35 in good health.

With regard to this clone: Other DNA sequences within the sample encode an identical CDR3. The chain joins TRBV6-5 to TRBJ2-5, with D perhaps TRBD1 (5 bases). The V end was cut by 5 bases, the J end by 5 bases, with 9 bases between. The germline V gene encodes CDR1 MNHEY and CDR2 SVGAGI. This CDR3 is 12 amino acids long. DNA for the CDR3: TGTGCCAGCAGTCCAGGGTCGGAGACCCAGTACTTC. Protein sequence: CASSPGSETQYF.

V usage is TRBV5-4 and J usage is TRBJ1-1, with D perhaps TRBD1 (5 bases). Trimming stripped 5 bases from V and 0 bases from J, with 14 bases between. The CDR3 extends over 15 amino acids. CDR1 SGHNT and CDR2 YYREEE come from the germline V gene (reference sequence). CDR3 loop: CASRRDRALNTEAFF. The DNA of the CDR3 is TGTGCCAGCAGGAGAGACAGAGCTCTGAACACTGAAGCTTTCTTT.

The J gene is TRBJ2-1, the V gene TRBV7-3, with D possibly matching TRBD2 (6 bases). Germline V gene lookup returns CDR1 SGHTA and CDR2 FQGTGA. The CDR3 covers 17 residues. V lost 2 bases to trimming and J lost 3 bases, with 17 bases between them. The CDR3 DNA reads as TGTGCCAGCAGCTTAGCGGGCGGGGATTTACTCTACAATGAGCAGTTCTTC. It is translated as CASSLAGGDLLYNEQFF.

Notes on this clone: Within the sample, other DNA sequences also encode this same CDR3. The rearrangement uses TRBV5-1 and TRBJ2-7; possible D gene TRBD1, 5 bases. From germline, CDR1 is SGHRS and CDR2 YFSETQ. V was clipped by 4 bases and J by 3 bases, with 17 bases between them. This CDR3 contains 15 residues. CDR3 in DNA: TGCGCCAGCAGCCCGGGCCAGGGTTCATACTACGAGCAGTACTTC. Amino acid sequence: CASSPGQGSYYEQYF.

Details on this clone: In the same sample, other DNA sequences code for this CDR3. This sequence joins TRBV9 and TRBJ1-1; D is uncertain. This CDR3 comprises 13 residues. The germline V and J ends were trimmed by 2 bases and 4 bases, with 9 bases remaining between them. Germline V gene sequence: CDR1 SGDLS, CDR2 YYNGEE. CDR3 nucleotide sequence: TGTGCCAGCAGCGTCGGATTAGCCACTGAAGCTTTCTTT. Translated: CASSVGLATEAFF.

The chain couples TRBV6-5 to TRBJ2-3, with 7 bases lining up with TRBD1. Germline CDR1 and CDR2: MNHEY and SVGAGI. CDR3 length equals 12 residues. The J segment lost 7 bases and the V segment lost 7 bases, leaving 5 bases of the junction unmatched. DNA for the CDR3: TGTGCCAGCATGGGGACAGAAAATACGCAGTATTTT. This gives the protein CASMGTENTQYF.

The rearrangement links TRBV5-4 to TRBJ2-7; 9 bases line up with TRBD1. The V gene's germline CDR1 is SGHNT and CDR2 YYREEE (reference sequence). This CDR3 is 14 amino acids long. V gave up 0 bases and J gave up 7 bases; unmatched junction bases: 5. The CDR3 is CASSLGDRVGEQYF. The CDR3 DNA reads as TGTGCCAGCAGCTTGGGGGACAGGGTCGGAGAGCAGTACTTC.

Points on this clone: The same CDR3 is also encoded by other DNA sequences in this sample. The genes are TRBV5-6 and TRBJ1-2; the match to TRBD1 covers 7 bases. The CDR3 has 12 amino acids. The V segment lost 4 bases and the J segment 3 bases; nucleotides outside the gene matches: 0. Germline V gene data show CDR1 as SGHDT and CDR2 as YYEEEE. CDR3 loop: CASSQGDYGYTF. As DNA, the CDR3 is TGTGCCAGCAGCCAGGGGGACTATGGCTACACCTTC.

The V call is TRBV7-6, the J call TRBJ2-7, with TRBD2 identical over 9 bases. Germline assignment: CDR1 SGHVS and CDR2 FNYEAQ. The ends lost 5 bases at V and 2 bases at J; junction bases unmatched: 10. The CDR3 covers 16 residues. The CDR3 loop reads CASSPKVAGATYEQYF. In DNA, the CDR3 is TGTGCCAGCAGCCCAAAGGTAGCGGGGGCAACCTACGAGCAGTACTTC.

The chain combines TRBV30 with TRBJ1-2; 9 bases align to TRBD1. This CDR3 has 14 amino acids. The V gene's germline CDR1 is GTSNPN and CDR2 SVGIG (reference sequence). V lost 3 bases and J lost 4; bases outside the gene matches: 6. The DNA for the CDR3 is TGTGCCTGGAGAGCCGGGACAGGGTCCTATGGCTACACCTTC. It specifies CAWRAGTGSYGYTF.

The J gene is TRBJ1-1, the V gene TRBV7-9; D uncertain. There are 13 residues in the CDR3. Germline CDR1 is SEHNR and CDR2 is FQNEAQ (reference sequence). Trimming shortened V by 4 bases and J by 4 bases, and 10 bases separated the two germline ends. The CDR3 loop reads CASSSRVLTEAFF. CDR3 sequence (DNA): TGTGCCAGCAGCTCCCGTGTTCTCACTGAAGCTTTCTTT.

The chain employs TRBV7-9 and TRBJ2-5; D is possibly TRBD2 (6 bases). Germline CDR1 reads SEHNR; CDR2 reads FQNEAQ (reference sequence). The CDR3 length is 14 residues. Trimming left V 5 bases short and J 5 bases short, with 15 bases between. This CDR3 is CASSPARDWETQYF. The CDR3 region has the DNA TGTGCCAGCAGCCCCGCGCGGGACTGGGAGACCCAGTACTTC.

V gene TRBV13 combines with J gene TRBJ2-2, with 7 nucleotides matching TRBD2. The V gene end was trimmed by 5 bases and the J gene end by 2 bases; junction bases not matched to a gene: 5. The germline V gene has CDR1 PRHDT and CDR2 FYEKMQ (reference sequence). The CDR3 runs to 15 residues. The CDR3, as DNA: TGTGCCAGCAGCCCCCCGGGGGGAAACACCGGGGAGCTGTTTTTT. Amino acids: CASSPPGGNTGELFF.

The V and J genes are TRBV6-1 and TRBJ2-1; D gene unclear. The CDR3 is made up of 15 amino acids. The V end was cut by 1 base, the J end by 7 bases, with 14 bases between. Germline loops: CDR1 MNHNS, CDR2 SASEGT. The CDR3 nucleotides read TGTGCCAGCAGTGAAGGAAGGCTAGTGATGAATGAGCAGTTCTTC. Amino acids: CASSEGRLVMNEQFF.

This sequence joins TRBV7-6 and TRBJ2-5; weak D call: TRBD1 (6 bases). CDR1 and CDR2 from the germline V gene are SGHVS and FNYEAQ. Trimming removed 4 bases from V and 4 bases from J, with 13 bases in between. This CDR3 is built from 14 residues. The CDR3 sequence: CASSSTQGSETQYF. The CDR3 bases are TGTGCCAGCAGCTCGACCCAGGGGTCAGAGACCCAGTACTTC.

Note on this clone: The same CDR3 arises from other DNA sequences in this sample as well. The chain carries TRBV28 and TRBJ2-7, with no clear D. The CDR3 length is 14 residues. Deletions cut 2 bases from V and 0 bases from J, with 8 bases between. The germline V gene has CDR1 MDHEN and CDR2 SYDVKM. The CDR3 nucleotides are TGTGCCAGCAGTTTAGGGCAGTCCTCCTACGAGCAGTACTTC. Translation gives CASSLGQSSYEQYF.

The rearrangement uses TRBV5-1 and TRBJ2-7; TRBD2 matches at 11 bases. Trimming removed 2 bases from V and 1 base from J; junction bases left unmatched: 2. Germline CDR1 is SGHRS and CDR2 is YFSETQ. CDR3 length: 15 residues. The CDR3 nucleotides read TGCGCCAGCAGCTTTGGGACTAGCGGATCCTACGAGCAGTACTTC. Encoded protein: CASSFGTSGSYEQYF.